This T cell receptor beta chain was found in a study of shared clonotypes between healthy human individuals (dated by TCRdb to between 2020 and 2021). Describing the broader study: The cohort comprised a couple of women and a few men aged 18 to 49 years. For each donor, three plates each were used for CD4 naive and CD4 memory, two plates were used for CD8 naive, and one plate was used for CD8 memory. Blood TCR repertoires of roughly 5 healthy adults were deeply sequenced to estimate repertoire size and the extent of clonotype sharing between individuals. Libraries were prepared and TCR repertoires were sequenced by different laboratories using diverse techniques, in order to increase sequencing depth and limit assay-specific biases. Between about 0.8 and 8.9 billion PBMCs per donor were obtained by leukapheresis. The full study reports these points: Even with the large sequencing depth, rarefaction of the sorted-subset datasets indicated that sequencing was incomplete. Only blood was sampled, and tissue TCR repertoires likely differ from those in blood. Pairwise subsampling led to the expectation that sequencing depth would affect the degree of clonotype sharing among donors. Compared with non-shared clonotypes, clonotypes shared by all four sorted-subset donors had higher generation probabilities. Sharing across a few donors was observed for around 5% of naive CD4, 3.5% of naive CD8, 2.3% of memory CD4, and over 0.3% of memory CD8 clonotypes. The genetic and exposure-history diversity represented was limited by the small number of donors. Naive subsets generally had larger estimated clonotype richness than memory subsets did.

TCR CDR3 regions were amplified from genomic DNA by multiplex PCR using the deep immunoSEQ assay. Genomic DNA extracted from each cell subset was distributed evenly over all wells of several immunoSEQ 96-well plates, and each plate served as one replicate. Each replicate PCR for sorted subsets received about 180 ng genomic DNA, equal to about 30,000 T cell genomes. Purified libraries were quantified with a Qubit 3.0 fluorometer, sized on a Bioanalyzer 2100, and re-quantified with the KAPA Library Quantification kit. Every immunoSEQ 96-well plate was sequenced on a dedicated single-read 150-cycle Illumina NextSeq 550 flow cell. The source study handled its data this way. Because the immunoSEQ output included only junctional sequences and no quality scores, the filtering could not be the same as the filtering used for full-length reads. Sequences were annotated with PyIR, a Python wrapper for IgBLAST v1.9, and V/J genes and CDR3 were assigned using IMGT germline references. Reads were filtered out if the reads had weak V/J assignments (E-value above 1e-6), no CDR3, stop codons, out-of-frame junctions, or ambiguous translated residues. A V3J clonotype was defined by an identical inferred V gene, J gene, and CDR3 amino acid sequence. To compute the percentage overlap between repertoires, the number of shared unique clonotypes was divided by the size of the smaller repertoire. Richness of each repertoire was evaluated using RTK rarefaction, the Chao1 estimator, and Recon v2.1 estimates of unobserved clonotypes. Generation probabilities for all TCRbeta clonotypes obtained by the gDNA method from a few donors were computed using OLGA. TCRdb took this table from immuneACCESS and kept in-frame rearrangements with V and J called. Such tables lack part of the clones; where checked against another copy, unresolved V genes explain under half of the gap, and the rest is unexplained. Clonal size and the V and J genes are those of that table, whereas D and trimming came from the DNA. This sample has approximately 1,500,000 clones in its table, and roughly 97% of those were observed once. The top ten hold more than 0.9% of the sample.

Concerning this clone: Its antigen target is currently unknown. No base quality values were provided; no much bigger clone lies one nucleotide off.

Healthy HIV-negative adults with no recently reported acute infections or vaccinations were included as donors. Every donor was a Caucasian adult residing in Nashville, Tennessee, USA. CD4+ T cells were enriched by magnetic negative selection, after which naive cells were positively selected on CD45RA and the negative fraction was taken as the memory subset. After blood collection by leukapheresis, PBMCs were isolated using Ficoll-Histopaque density gradient centrifugation and then cryopreserved in the vapor phase of liquid nitrogen. Purity and quantity of every magnetically sorted T cell population were checked by analytical flow cytometry. Genomic DNA was isolated from every sorted fraction and measured by UV absorbance on a Nanodrop 2000c. The cysteine opens and the phenylalanine closes a CDR3 of 16 amino acids. This entry keeps only the CDR3 DNA: 48 bases, framed from base 1. The junction carries 18 bases between V and J, which are trimmed by 4 bases and 4 bases respectively. CDR1 MNHEY and CDR2 SMNVEV were looked up in the germline V gene (reference sequence).

Material: naive CD4+ T cells sorted from blood. Per the publication, the cell subset or site label means: CD45RA+ positively selected. The chain is encoded by TRBV27 joined to TRBJ2-3, with no D gene named confidently. This clonotype was obtained from a man younger than 40 in good health. The CDR3 reads as follows: CASSSHTKSRADTQYF. The DNA sequence reads TGTGCCAGCAGTTCACACACAAAATCTAGAGCAGATACGCAGTATTTT.